These 26 T cell receptor beta chains originate from one sample sequenced in a study of T cells in Graves' hyperthyroidism and ophthalmopathy. Amplification of TCR beta CDR3 regions was performed using RNA transcripts as template. An initial round of RT-PCR targeting the TCR CDR3 relied on the HTBI primer set. TCRdb called the multiplex PCR reads again in MiXCR, with one record for every CDR3 protein. The data contain roughly 520,000 distinct CDR3 sequences, roughly 24% of them singletons. The specimen was blood. These receptors were taken from a young woman with Graves' ophthalmopathy.

This clonotype was seen ten or more times. This chain links TRBV28 with TRBJ1-5; D gene uncertain. The CDR3 covers 15 residues. Germline V CDR1 and CDR2: MDHEN, SYDVKM. The germline V and J ends were trimmed by 4 bases and 0 bases, with 10 bases remaining between them. The CDR3 DNA sequence: TGTGCCAGCAGTTCCATACCTTATAGCAATCAGCCCCAGCATTTT. Amino acid sequence: CASSSIPYSNQPQHF.

This clonotype showed up just a few times. V is TRBV7-3 and J is TRBJ2-2; D may be TRBD1 or TRBD2 (6 bases each). The V gene lost 2 bases and the J gene lost 4 bases, with 11 bases spanning the gap. The germline V gene encodes CDR1 SGHTA and CDR2 FQGTGA. The CDR3 contains 15 residues. The CDR3 loop reads CASSLLQGGTGELFF. The CDR3 DNA sequence: TGTGCCAGCAGCTTACTACAGGGAGGCACCGGGGAGCTGTTTTTT.

This clonotype has a count of ten or more. This chain connects TRBV12-3 or TRBV12-4 to TRBJ1-1, with a tentative D call TRBD1 (5 bases). This CDR3 comprises 20 residues. Trimming shortened V by 2 bases and J by 0 bases, and 25 bases separated the two germline ends. The CDR3 DNA reads TGTGCCAGCAGTTTACAGGGTATTGCCCAAGGCGAGGACATGAACACTGAAGCTTTCTTT. Encoded protein: CASSLQGIAQGEDMNTEAFF.

This clonotype was picked up many times. The genes are TRBV27 and TRBJ2-5, with D possibly matching TRBD1 (6 bases). The CDR3 has 13 amino acids. Germline V gene lookup returns CDR1 MNHEY and CDR2 SMNVEV (reference sequence). V was shortened by 7 bases and J by 4 bases, with 13 bases between the two germline ends. The CDR3 nucleotides are TGTGCCAGCAAACCGATAGGGGGAGAGACCCAGTACTTC. Its translation is CASKPIGGETQYF.

This clonotype was found many times. CDR3 DNA: TGTGCCATCAGTGGGAAGCCTAACAGGGTTGAAGGCGAGCAGTACTTC. Translating it yields CAISGKPNRVEGEQYF. The chain has TRBV10-3 and TRBJ2-7, with D possibly TRBD1 on 6 matching bases. The CDR3 spans 16 residues. CDR1 is ENHRY and CDR2 is SYGVKD in the germline V gene. With 4 bases removed from V and 6 bases from J, the gap between germline ends came to 22 bases.

This clonotype was detected many times. The chain uses TRBV7-6 and TRBJ2-7, with TRBD2 matching 8 bases. CDR1 and CDR2 (germline): SGHVS, FNYEAQ. The CDR3 extends over 15 amino acids. Germline trimming cut 4 bases from V and 3 bases from J; bases unmatched to any gene: 8. The CDR3 DNA follows: TGTGCCAGCAGCTCTTCGGGACTAGGCCACTACGAGCAGTACTTC. It translates to CASSSSGLGHYEQYF.

This chain joins TRBV6-5 and TRBJ1-2; D gene uncertain. V lost 4 bases, J lost 5 bases, and 8 bases lay in between. The CDR3 runs 12 residues. Germline assignment: CDR1 MNHEY and CDR2 SVGAGI. The CDR3 reads CASSSTVYGYTF. CDR3 coding DNA: TGTGCCAGCAGTTCGACGGTTTATGGCTACACCTTC.

This clonotype came up many times. The chain recombines TRBV28 with TRBJ1-2, with 8 bases fitting TRBD1. The CDR3 is 14 residues long. The ends lost 5 bases at V and 4 bases at J; junction bases unmatched: 6. In germline, CDR1 is MDHEN, CDR2 SYDVKM. The CDR3 loop is CASSEGQESYGYTF. The CDR3 coding sequence is TGTGCCAGCAGTGAGGGACAGGAGAGCTATGGCTACACCTTC.

The chain has TRBV6-2 or TRBV6-3 and TRBJ2-6, with D possibly called TRBD1 or TRBD2 (5 bases each). The CDR3 extends over 17 amino acids. V was cut by 7 bases and J by 1 base, with 17 bases left in between. The germline V gene has CDR1 MNHEY and CDR2 SVGEGT. The CDR3 DNA reads TGTGCCAGCATCATGGACCAGGGAGCATCTGGGGCCAACGTCCTGACTTTC. It yields the protein CASIMDQGASGANVLTF.

This clonotype has at least ten counts. The V call is TRBV6-1, the J call TRBJ2-5, with D perhaps TRBD1 (6 bases). This CDR3 region has 14 residues. V lost 4 bases, J lost 0 bases, and 9 bases lay in between. In germline, CDR1 is MNHNS, CDR2 SASEGT. The CDR3 coding sequence is TGTGCCAGCAGTGTCGGACAGAACCAAGAGACCCAGTACTTC. Encoded protein: CASSVGQNQETQYF.

This clonotype was detected only a few times. The chain links TRBV24-1 to TRBJ1-1; TRBD1 might be the D (5 bases). CDR3 length: 13 amino acids. V was pared by 3 bases and J by 4 bases, with 8 bases between. CDR1 KGHDR and CDR2 SFDVKD come from the germline V gene. The CDR3 spells CATSDETVTEAFF. The DNA for the CDR3 is TGTGCCACCAGTGATGAGACAGTCACTGAAGCTTTCTTT.

The table lists this clonotype with many counts. This sequence joins TRBV5-1 and TRBJ1-5; D may be TRBD1 (5 bases). Looked up from germline, CDR1 is SGHRS and CDR2 is YFSETQ. The CDR3 has 15 amino acids. Trimming took 0 bases from V and 3 from J, leaving 10 bases between them. CDR3 sequence reads: CASSLDDSLNQPQHF. As DNA, the CDR3 is TGCGCCAGCAGCTTGGATGACAGCCTCAATCAGCCCCAGCATTTT.

This clonotype was detected ten times or more. CDR3 DNA sequence: TGTGCCAGCAGTTCCGGGACAGGGTTCACCTACGAGCAGTACTTC. It is translated as CASSSGTGFTYEQYF. This chain connects TRBV7-8 to TRBJ2-7; 9 positions match TRBD1. This CDR3 has 15 residues. The germline V gene encodes CDR1 SGHVS and CDR2 FQNEAQ. Losses at the gene ends were 6 bases for V and 2 bases for J; bases not matched to a gene: 8.

In this sample, this clonotype turned up many times. The V call is TRBV11-2, the J call TRBJ2-3, with unresolved D. The CDR3 has 12 residues. CDR1 SGHAT and CDR2 FQNNGV come from the germline V gene. V lost 2 bases and J 4 bases, leaving 4 bases between the germline ends. The CDR3 reads CASSLMPDTQYF. DNA for the CDR3: TGTGCCAGCAGCTTAATGCCAGATACGCAGTATTTT. Combining the CDR3 with reference TRBV11-2 and TRBJ2-3 gives the whole variable domain EAGVAQSPRYKIIEKRQSVAFWCNPISGHATLYWYQQILGQGPKLLIQFQNNGVVDDSQLPKDRFSAERLKGVDSTLKIQPAKLEDSAVYLCASSLMPDTQYFGPGTRLTVL.

In this sample, this clonotype turned up many times. This sequence joins TRBV9 and TRBJ2-7, with 10 bases identical to TRBD1. V lost 5 bases and J lost 4; bases outside the gene matches: 15. The V gene's germline CDR1 is SGDLS and CDR2 YYNGEE. The CDR3 spans 17 residues. The CDR3 sequence: CASSRAPGTGEQYEQYF. CDR3 bases: TGTGCCAGCAGTCGAGCCCCGGGGACAGGGGAGCAATACGAGCAGTACTTC.

The chain has TRBV20-1 and TRBJ2-7, with 8 bases that match TRBD1. V lost 6 bases, J lost 4 bases, and 8 bases stayed unmatched. The CDR3 runs 13 residues. In germline, CDR1 is DFQATT, CDR2 SNEGSKA (reference sequence). The CDR3 bases are TGCAGTGCAAAAGACAGGGGTTATTACGAGCAGTACTTC. This encodes CSAKDRGYYEQYF.

This clonotype was seen more than once but under ten times. J is TRBJ1-2 and V is TRBV4-2; D gene uncertain. Trimming stripped 2 bases from V and 8 bases from J, with 18 bases between. Per germline, CDR1 LGHNA and CDR2 YNFKEQ. This CDR3 is built from 15 residues. DNA for the CDR3: TGTGCCAGCAGCCAACCCCGGGCGTCGGTGTCAGGCTACACCTTC. Residues: CASSQPRASVSGYTF.

The chain couples TRBV11-2 to TRBJ2-7; 7 bases map to TRBD1. This CDR3 has 16 residues. Germline V gene sequence: CDR1 SGHAT, CDR2 FQNNGV. The ends lost 2 bases at V and 2 bases at J; junction bases unmatched: 9. CDR3 amino acids: CASSLSHGQVTYEQYF. The CDR3 DNA reads as TGTGCCAGCAGCTTATCTCATGGACAGGTTACCTACGAGCAGTACTTC.

Ten or more counts support this clonotype. The V call is TRBV11-2, the J call TRBJ1-1, with TRBD1 as a possible D gene (6 bases). CDR1 SGHAT and CDR2 FQNNGV come from the germline V gene. The CDR3 sequence is 15 residues long. V lost 6 bases to trimming and J lost 3 bases, with 17 bases between them. The CDR3 region has the DNA TGTGCCAGCAGTTATCAAGGGGGAAAGGACACTGAAGCTTTCTTT. Translating gives CASSYQGGKDTEAFF.

The sample holds many counts of this clonotype. The chain combines TRBV12-3 or TRBV12-4 with TRBJ1-1; a weak D match, TRBD1 (5 bases). V was pared by 3 bases and J by 13 bases, with 18 bases between. The CDR3 totals 13 residues. CDR3 coding DNA: TGTGCCAGCAGTTTGAGGTTCAGGGTTGGTGATTTCTTT. Its protein is CASSLRFRVGDFF.

V usage is TRBV20-1 and J usage is TRBJ2-7; perhaps TRBD1 as D (5 bases). This CDR3 has 11 residues. Per germline, CDR1 DFQATT and CDR2 SNEGSKA (reference sequence). With 3 bases removed from V and 7 bases from J, the gap between germline ends came to 10 bases. DNA for the CDR3: TGCAGTGCTAGGGGGCAGGAGGAGCAGTACTTC. Translated: CSARGQEEQYF.

This clonotype was seen at least ten times. J is TRBJ1-2 and V is TRBV7-8; D is perhaps TRBD1 (5 bases). Germline assignment: CDR1 SGHVS and CDR2 FQNEAQ. CDR3 length: 17 residues. Trimming shortened V by 5 bases and J by 0 bases, and 19 bases separated the two germline ends. The CDR3 protein is CASSPRRGPLANYGYTF. The CDR3 nucleotides are TGTGCCAGCAGCCCGCGTAGGGGTCCTTTAGCTAACTATGGCTACACCTTC.

This clonotype was seen at least ten times. This rearrangement joins TRBV15 to TRBJ2-5; 8 bases fit TRBD2. J lost 3 bases, V lost 0 bases, and 9 bases had no gene match. The CDR3 has 17 amino acids. Looked up from germline, CDR1 is LNHNV and CDR2 is YYDKDF (reference sequence). CDR3 DNA sequence: TGTGCCACCAGCAGAGATAAAGCGGGGGATCGTAAAGAGACCCAGTACTTC. Translation: CATSRDKAGDRKETQYF.

This clonotype occurred many times. The chain recombines TRBV6-1 with TRBJ1-1; 7 bases map to TRBD1. Germline V gene lookup returns CDR1 MNHNS and CDR2 SASEGT. Trimming cost V 6 bases and J 5 bases; bases outside gene matches: 9. This CDR3 has 14 residues. The CDR3 loop is CASSQIVQGTEAFF. The CDR3 nucleotides read TGTGCCAGCAGCCAAATCGTACAGGGGACTGAAGCTTTCTTT.

This clonotype was counted ten times or more. This rearrangement joins TRBV6-2 or TRBV6-3 to TRBJ1-1; D unresolved. The CDR3 is made up of 12 amino acids. V was pared by 8 bases and J by 8 bases, with 15 bases between. From germline, CDR1 is MNHEY and CDR2 SVGEGT. The CDR3 protein is CASREDQSEAFF. The CDR3 DNA reads as TGTGCCAGCCGAGAAGACCAGTCGGAAGCTTTCTTT.

This clonotype came up many times. This chain joins TRBV6-1 and TRBJ1-5, with a tentative D call TRBD1 (6 bases). The CDR3 has 17 amino acids. The germline CDR1 and CDR2 sequences are MNHNS and SASEGT. Trimming took 1 base from V and 0 from J, leaving 13 bases between them. CDR3 DNA sequence: TGTGCCAGCAGTGAAGACGGATGGACAGATAGCAATCAGCCCCAGCATTTT. Amino acid sequence: CASSEDGWTDSNQPQHF.